The rows below give T cell receptor beta chains drawn from one sample of a study of OX40 agonist ivuxolimab in advanced cancers. The method was immunoSEQ multiplex PCR; TCRdb's version includes in-frame clones alone and lacks a portion of them. The table lists about 49,000 clones, more than 75% of them singletons. The specimen comprised CD4+ or CD8+ T cells sorted from blood, sampled in a trial of the OX40 agonist ivuxolimab. These receptor sequences come from an adult with an advanced solid tumor such as melanoma, head and neck, liver or kidney cancer. Both conserved end residues are part of each CDR3. The order of the fields is D gene, V gene, J gene, clone size, CDR3 DNA, CDR3 protein. The D gene is left open where the match is weak. Where a row states a size, it is once, few, many or the class of an expanded clone; other rows omit it.

>NA|TRBV25-1|TRBJ2-4|NA
TGTGCCAGCAGTGCCCACGGGACAGCCAAAAACATTCAGTACTTC
CASSAHGTAKNIQYF
>NA|TRBV18|TRBJ1-1|NA
TGTGCCAGCTCACCCCGAGGGGACGGATTAACTGAAGCTTTCTTT
CASSPRGDGLTEAFF
>NA|TRBV6-1|TRBJ2-7|NA
TGTGCCAGCAGCCTGACAGGAAGCTCCTACGAGCAGTACTTC
CASSLTGSSYEQYF
>NA|TRBV11-3|TRBJ2-2|NA
TGTGCCAGCAGCTCCCACACCGGGGAGCTGTTTTTT
CASSSHTGELFF
>TRBD2|TRBV11-1|TRBJ2-7|NA
TGTGCCAGCAGCCGAAAGGGACTAGCGGGAGTCTACGAGCAGTACTTC
CASSRKGLAGVYEQYF
>NA|TRBV6-1|TRBJ1-1|NA
TGTGCCAGCAGTGACAGTTGGGGGAACACTGAAGCTTTCTTT
CASSDSWGNTEAFF
>NA|TRBV2|TRBJ2-3|NA
TGTGCCAGCAGTGAGCCTTTCAGGGTGGGTGACACAGATACGCAGTATTTT
CASSEPFRVGDTDTQYF
>TRBD1|TRBV19|TRBJ1-6|NA
TGTGCCAGTATCGACAGGGGGAAAGGTTCACCCCTCCACTTT
CASIDRGKGSPLHF
>NA|TRBV5-6|TRBJ1-2|NA
TGTGCCAGCAGCTTGTTTGCAGTCAGCTACACCTTC
CASSLFAVSYTF
>TRBD2|TRBV7-2|TRBJ2-7|NA
TGTGCCAGCAGCTTAGCAGGGACTAGCGGGGCCGAGCAGTACTTC
CASSLAGTSGAEQYF
>NA|TRBV7-2|TRBJ2-7|NA
TGTGCCAGCAGCTTTTCCTACGAGCAGTACTTC
CASSFSYEQYF
>NA|TRBV15|TRBJ1-5|NA
TGTGCCACCAGCAGAGATTTCGGGGGGTCCCAGCCCCAGCATTTT
CATSRDFGGSQPQHF
>NA|TRBV28|TRBJ2-1|NA
TGTGCCAGCAGTCAGTATGGCGGCTACAATGAGCAGTTCTTC
CASSQYGGYNEQFF
>NA|TRBV7-9|TRBJ1-4|once
TGTGCCAGCAGCTTAGCAGGCTCAACTAATGAAAAACTGTTTTTT
CASSLAGSTNEKLFF
>NA|TRBV30|TRBJ1-1|NA
TGTGCCTGGAGCCTAATTACAGGGAACACTGAAGCTTTCTTT
CAWSLITGNTEAFF
>NA|TRBV27|TRBJ2-3|NA
TGTGCCAGCAGTTTATCCGGGACAGGGGTTAGCGGGAGCCCAGATACGCAGTATTTT
CASSLSGTGVSGSPDTQYF
>NA|TRBV2|TRBJ1-2|NA
TGTGCCAGCAGGGGGAACAGGGTCTCCTATGGCTACACCTTC
CASRGNRVSYGYTF
>TRBD1|TRBV6-4|TRBJ1-1|NA
TGTGCCAGCAGGGCGACAGGGCTGAACACTGAAGCTTTCTTT
CASRATGLNTEAFF
>TRBD1|TRBV5-1|TRBJ1-1|NA
TGCGCCAGCAGCTTGCAAGGGGGCTGGACTGAAGCTTTCTTT
CASSLQGGWTEAFF
>NA|TRBV4-3|TRBJ1-1|few
TGCGCCAGCAGCCAAGAGGTGGGAGGAGCTTTCTTT
CASSQEVGGAFF
>TRBD1|TRBV13|TRBJ2-3|NA
TGTGCCAGCAGCTTCGGGACAGGCGCAAATACGCAGTATTTT
CASSFGTGANTQYF
>NA|TRBV5-1|TRBJ1-6|NA
TGCGCCAGCAGCTCCGGGGCCGGCCGGTCACCCCTCCACTTT
CASSSGAGRSPLHF
>TRBD1|TRBV6-5|TRBJ1-5|NA
TGTGCCAGCAGCGACAGGGGGTTAGGTCAGCCCCAGCATTTT
CASSDRGLGQPQHF
>NA|TRBV18|TRBJ2-7|NA
TGTGCCAGCTCACCATCAGACTCCTACGAGCAGTACTTC
CASSPSDSYEQYF
>NA|TRBV2|TRBJ1-1|NA
TGTGCCAGCCCTGCTGGAGGCCCTCTGAACACTGAAGCTTTCTTT
CASPAGGPLNTEAFF
>NA|TRBV18|TRBJ1-2|NA
TGTGCCAGCTCACCGGCCAGCGTCTTCTATGGCTACACCTTC
CASSPASVFYGYTF
>NA|TRBV30|TRBJ2-7|NA
TGTGCCTGGACGGGACGACACTACGAGCAGTACTTC
CAWTGRHYEQYF
>TRBD1|TRBV6-1|TRBJ2-5|NA
TGTGCCAGCAGTGAAGCTAGAGGACAGGGCGCAGAGACCCAGTACTTC
CASSEARGQGAETQYF
>TRBD2|TRBV6-6|TRBJ2-1|NA
TGTGCCAGCAATATCGGGACTAGCGGGAGAAATGAGCAGTTCTTC
CASNIGTSGRNEQFF
>NA|TRBV2|TRBJ2-1|NA
TGTGCCAGCAGGGTCCAGATAAGGTTGAAGGTTGATGAGCAGTTCTTC
CASRVQIRLKVDEQFF
>TRBD1|TRBV29-1|TRBJ2-2|NA
TGCAGCGTGAACGACAGGGGCGATACCGGGGAGCTGTTTTTT
CSVNDRGDTGELFF
>TRBD2|TRBV2|TRBJ2-3|NA
TGTGCCAGCAGAGCACAGCGGGAGGGCCTAGCAGATACGCAGTATTTT
CASRAQREGLADTQYF
>TRBD1|TRBV2|TRBJ1-5|NA
TGTGCCAGCAGCCCCGACAGGGGGCTCAATCAGCCCCAGCATTTT
CASSPDRGLNQPQHF
>NA|TRBV12-5|TRBJ1-5|NA
TGTGCTAGTGTGAGGGATAGCAATCAGCCCCAGCATTTT
CASVRDSNQPQHF
>NA|TRBV9|TRBJ2-3|few
TGTGCCAGCAGCGTAGCTACAGGAATCCCAGATACGCAGTATTTT
CASSVATGIPDTQYF
>NA|TRBV11-2|TRBJ2-1|NA
TGTGCCAGCAGCTTCTCGAGCTCCTACAATGAGCAGTTCTTC
CASSFSSSYNEQFF
>NA|TRBV11-2|TRBJ2-5|NA
TGTGCCAGCAGCTTAGCCGGGACAAGAACGGAGACCCAGTACTTC
CASSLAGTRTETQYF
>NA|TRBV7-8|TRBJ2-2|NA
TGTGCCAGCAGCTCCGCGGGCACCGGGGAGCTGTTTTTT
CASSSAGTGELFF
>TRBD1|TRBV19|TRBJ1-4|once
TGTGCCAGTTCAGACAGGGGTAATGAAAAACTGTTTTTT
CASSDRGNEKLFF
>NA|TRBV5-4|TRBJ2-7|NA
TGTGCCAGCAGCGTGCAGGGGTACGAGCAGTACTTC
CASSVQGYEQYF
>TRBD1|TRBV28|TRBJ1-5|NA
TGTGCCAGCAGTTTAGGACAGGCGGGTCAGCCCCAGCATTTT
CASSLGQAGQPQHF
>NA|TRBV5-3|TRBJ2-7|NA
TGTGCCAGCAGCTTAGTAGGCTACGAGCAGTACTTC
CASSLVGYEQYF
>TRBD1|TRBV19|TRBJ1-2|once
TGTGCCAGTGACCCGACAGGGAGGAGGTTTAACTATGGCTACACCTTC
CASDPTGRRFNYGYTF
>NA|TRBV7-2|TRBJ1-2|NA
TGTGCCAGCAGCTTAGGGGGGGCCGTACCCTATGGCTACACCTTC
CASSLGGAVPYGYTF